The 6 T cell receptor beta chains listed next were all sequenced from one sample in a study of blood T cells in healthy people across ages (dated by TCRdb to between 2014 and 2016). Library construction relied on 5' RACE. Data came from an Illumina HiSeq 2500. The second PCR ran for roughly 7 to 12 cycles and used a J-beta primer mix along with a sample-barcoded 5' primer. Using fastp at Q25 and MiXCR, TCRdb reprocessed the public reads and kept productive beta chains. Rows with one shared CDR3 protein collapse into an entry with the most common genes and DNA. For this sample there are 650,000 to 800,000 distinct CDR3 sequences; more than 40% appear just once. The ten largest clones represent around 21% of the sample. Sequences were obtained from blood. The source is a man aged 55 to 70 in good health.

The V call is TRBV15, the J call TRBJ2-3, with D possibly matching TRBD1 (6 bases). V was trimmed by 1 base and J by 4 bases, leaving 12 bases between them. The CDR3 runs 15 residues. Germline loops: CDR1 LNHNV, CDR2 YYDKDF (reference sequence). The CDR3 spells CATSRGGGVADTQYF. The CDR3 coding sequence is TGTGCCACCAGCAGAGGAGGGGGAGTCGCAGATACGCAGTATTTT.

This clonotype was recorded a few times. This chain uses TRBV7-9 with TRBJ1-2; D might be TRBD1 (6 bases). Germline CDR1 SEHNR, CDR2 FQNEAQ (reference sequence). There are 15 residues in the CDR3. The V end lost 2 bases, the J end lost 2 bases, and 12 bases lay between the germline ends. The CDR3 sequence: CASSLWRDKNYGYTF. Here the CDR3 DNA reads TGTGCCAGCAGCTTATGGCGGGACAAGAACTATGGCTACACCTTC.

The genes are TRBV21-1 and TRBJ2-5; the tabulated D call, TRBD1, remains unverified against the DNA. TRBV21-1 is shown as a pseudogene. The CDR3 has 14 residues. The CDR3 protein is CASSNSTGSGTQYF. The CDR3 bases are TGTGCCAGCAGCAATTCTACAGGGTCGGGAACCCAGTACTTC.

This clonotype turned up a few times. CDR3 amino acids: CASSVGATQYF. The DNA for the CDR3 is TGTGCCAGCAGCGTAGGGGCAACCCAGTACTTC. This chain links TRBV9 with TRBJ2-5; D is unresolved. Per germline, CDR1 SGDLS and CDR2 YYNGEE. The CDR3 runs to 11 residues. Trimming stripped 0 bases from V and 8 bases from J, with 5 bases between.

The chain is built from TRBV13 and TRBJ1-6; a weak D match, TRBD1 (6 bases). Per the germline V gene, CDR1 is PRHDT and CDR2 is FYEKMQ (reference sequence). V was pared by 5 bases and J by 8 bases, with 13 bases between. The CDR3 consists of 14 residues. The CDR3 is CASSDRDNHSPLHF. The CDR3 DNA follows: TGTGCCAGCAGCGACCGGGACAACCATTCACCCCTCCACTTT.

Turning to this clonotype: One end of the junction fails to match germline, which may point to a read error. V is TRBV6-2 or TRBV6-3 and J is TRBJ2-7; 9 bases line up with TRBD1. The CDR3 loop spans 14 amino acids. In germline, CDR1 is MNHEY, CDR2 SVGEGT. In DNA, the CDR3 is TGTGCCGGCAGACTCCGGGACAGGGCCTACGAGCAGTACTTC. Translating it yields CAGRLRDRAYEQYF.